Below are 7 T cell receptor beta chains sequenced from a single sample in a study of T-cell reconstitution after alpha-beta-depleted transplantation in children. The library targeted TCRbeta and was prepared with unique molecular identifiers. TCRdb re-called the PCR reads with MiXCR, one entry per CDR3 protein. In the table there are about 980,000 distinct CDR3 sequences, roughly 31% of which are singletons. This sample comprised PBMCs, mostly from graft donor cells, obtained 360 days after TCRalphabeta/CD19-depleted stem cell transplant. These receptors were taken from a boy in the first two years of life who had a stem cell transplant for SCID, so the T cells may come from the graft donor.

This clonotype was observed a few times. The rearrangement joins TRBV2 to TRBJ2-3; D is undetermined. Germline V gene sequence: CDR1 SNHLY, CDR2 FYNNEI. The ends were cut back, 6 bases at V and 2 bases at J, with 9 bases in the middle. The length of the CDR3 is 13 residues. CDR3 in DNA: TGTGCCAGCAGGGGTCGGGTCACAGATACGCAGTATTTT. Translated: CASRGRVTDTQYF. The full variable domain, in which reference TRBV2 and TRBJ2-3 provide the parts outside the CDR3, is EPEVTQTPSHQVTQMGQEVILRCVPISNHLYFYWYRQILGQKVEFLVSFYNNEISEKSEIFDDQFSVERPDGSNFTLKIRSTKLEDSAMYFCASRGRVTDTQYFGPGTRLTVL.

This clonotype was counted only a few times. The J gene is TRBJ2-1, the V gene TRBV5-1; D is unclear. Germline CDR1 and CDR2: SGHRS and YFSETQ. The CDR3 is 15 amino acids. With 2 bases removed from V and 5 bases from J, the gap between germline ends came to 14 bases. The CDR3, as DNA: TGCGCCAGCAGCTTAATTGGTGGCGGAGACAATGAGCAGTTCTTC. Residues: CASSLIGGGDNEQFF.

The CDR3 bases are TGTGCCAGCAGCCCAAGTCGACAGGGTGGTAGGGATACGCAGTATTTT. Encoded protein: CASSPSRQGGRDTQYF. The rearrangement links TRBV3-1 to TRBJ2-3; 7 bases match TRBD1. The CDR3 totals 16 residues. With 4 bases clipped from V and 6 bases from J, the junction kept 13 bases outside the gene matches. Per the germline V gene, CDR1 is LGHDT and CDR2 is YNNKEL (reference sequence).

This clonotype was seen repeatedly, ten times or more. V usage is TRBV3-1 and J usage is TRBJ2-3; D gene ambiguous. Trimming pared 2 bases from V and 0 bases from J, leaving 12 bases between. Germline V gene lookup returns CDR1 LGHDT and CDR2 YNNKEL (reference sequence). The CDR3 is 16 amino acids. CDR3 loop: CASSQPDGSSTDTQYF. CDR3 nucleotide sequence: TGTGCCAGCAGCCAACCGGACGGTTCTAGCACAGATACGCAGTATTTT.

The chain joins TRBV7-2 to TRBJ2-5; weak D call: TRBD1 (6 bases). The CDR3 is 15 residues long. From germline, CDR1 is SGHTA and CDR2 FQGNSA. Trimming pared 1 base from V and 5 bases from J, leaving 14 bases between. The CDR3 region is CASSLEGVRRETQYF. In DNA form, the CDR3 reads TGTGCCAGCAGCTTAGAGGGGGTCAGGAGGGAGACCCAGTACTTC.

The CDR3: CSARAKKKVTGDPYEQYF. In DNA, the CDR3 is TGCAGTGCTAGAGCTAAAAAAAAGGTCACAGGGGACCCCTACGAGCAGTACTTC. The genes are TRBV20-1 and TRBJ2-7; 7 bases are a match to TRBD1. CDR3 length equals 18 residues. Looked up from germline, CDR1 is DFQATT and CDR2 is SNEGSKA (reference sequence). V trimming: 1 base; J trimming: 2 bases; junction bases outside the gene matches: 17.

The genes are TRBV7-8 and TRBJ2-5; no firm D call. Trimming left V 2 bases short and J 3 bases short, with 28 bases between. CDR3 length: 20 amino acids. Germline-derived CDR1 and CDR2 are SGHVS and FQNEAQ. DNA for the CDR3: TGTGCCAGCAGCTTATCGCTTGTGGCTTCGGCTAGGATAGGTGAAGAGACCCAGTACTTC. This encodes CASSLSLVASARIGEETQYF.